This T cell receptor (beta chain) was documented in a study of blood T cell repertoires in COVID-19 (dated by TCRdb to the early 2020s). The study in broad terms: Collaborator samples came from the United States, Italy and Spain and covered acute and convalescent phases of COVID-19. Where HLA class I and class II types were available, the types were taken from metadata supplied by the sample provider, not from assay-based typing. The repertoires were released in a freely available public database intended as a resource for research on the immune response to SARS-CoV-2. Samples were obtained from the ongoing ImmuneRACE study (first 160 participants) and from over 1,000 subjects provided by 6 global collaborators. The material from the prospective study consisted of cDNA or gDNA derived from T cells, B-cell-depleted T cells, or PBMCs. Subjects who had been exposed to COVID-19, were actively infected with it, or had recovered from it provided the deeply sampled blood TCRbeta repertoires that made up the dataset. Nearly every sample came with metadata listing a de-identified subject ID, COVID-19 status, age in years and sex. Results and caveats for the whole study, not just this receptor: The quantity of clinical and demographic metadata differed by source and by participant and was supplied without curation.

Samples from volunteer blood donors who had recovered from COVID-19 were contributed by a second Seattle source. Whole blood was collected in K2EDTA tubes by collaborating institutions according to the institutions' own protocols. For TCRbeta analysis, collaborators shipped samples in one of three forms: frozen whole blood, isolated PBMCs, or DNA extracted from either of those sample types. TCRbeta CDR3 regions were amplified from genomic DNA by means of the immunoSEQ Assay, a bias-controlled multiplex PCR. The published analysis was carried out like this. Within the assay, amplification of reference gene primers was used to estimate how many nucleated cells each sample contained. Sequence reads were collapsed and filtered to measure the absolute abundance of every unique TCRbeta CDR3 rearrangement. For each sample, productive Simpson clonality was calculated by taking the square root of Simpson's diversity index across productive rearrangements. TCRdb took this table from immuneACCESS and kept in-frame rearrangements with V and J called. Such tables lack part of the clones; where checked against another copy, unresolved V genes explain under half of the gap, and the rest is unexplained. That table is the source of V, J and clone size, and D and trimming were worked out from the DNA. A total of around 270,000 clones appear in this sample, 86% of them only once. In total, the top ten clones hold about 10% of the sample.

This clone was recorded only once. No cognate antigen has been identified for it. No qualities accompany the bases; no much larger clone lies one base away. The CDR3, from cysteine to phenylalanine, totals 14 residues. Kept here is only the CDR3 DNA, which spans 42 bases and is read in frame from base 1. V loses 5 bases, J loses 2 bases, and the germline ends lie 10 bases apart. Per the germline V gene, LGHNT is the CDR1 and FRNRAP is the CDR2. The chain is assembled from TRBV12-5 and TRBJ2-1, with no reliable assignment of the D segment. The clonotype comes from a man aged 35 to 55 who had recovered from COVID-19. Sequencing used peripheral blood. The DNA sequence reads TGTGCTAGTGGTCCCCTTACACCCTACAATGAGCAGTTCTTC. Its protein product is CASGPLTPYNEQFF. Outside the CDR3, residues come from the reference TRBV12-5 and TRBJ2-1 proteins, so the full variable domain is: DARVTQTPRHKVTEMGQEVTMRCQPILGHNTVFWYRQTMMQGLELLAYFRNRAPLDDSGMPKDRFSAEMPDATLATLKIQPSEPRDSAVYFCASGPLTPYNEQFFGPGTRLTVL.